These 15 T cell receptor beta chains share one sample of origin, sequenced in a study of T cells in localized non-small cell lung cancer. This table comes from immunoSEQ multiplex PCR, and its TCRdb copy is limited to in-frame clones, with some not included. The sample gives about 82,000 clones, around 81% of which show up once; 19% is in the top ten. The sequenced sample was PBMCs, obtained before any cancer treatment. The receptors derive from a man aged 35-69 years with stage II squamous cell lung carcinoma.

The chain is built from TRBV19 and TRBJ2-3, with D possibly matching TRBD1 (5 bases). With 10 bases removed from V and 4 bases from J, the gap between germline ends came to 9 bases. The V gene's germline CDR1 is LNHDA and CDR2 SQIVND (reference sequence). The CDR3 length is 11 residues. The CDR3 here is CAIGRADTQYF. The CDR3 DNA follows: TGTGCCATTGGCAGGGCAGATACGCAGTATTTT. The full variable domain, in which reference TRBV19 and TRBJ2-3 provide the parts outside the CDR3, is DGGITQSPKYLFRKEGQNVTLSCEQNLNHDAMYWYRQDPGQGLRLIYYSQIVNDFQKGDIAEGYSVSREKKESFPLTVTSAQKNPTAFYLCAIGRADTQYFGPGTRLTVL.

The chain joins TRBV20-1 to TRBJ1-2, with TRBD1 matching over 8 bases. Germline CDR1 DFQATT, CDR2 SNEGSKA (reference sequence). The CDR3 has 11 amino acids. V was pared by 6 bases and J by 6 bases, with 3 bases of the junction left unmatched. The CDR3 reads CSARTGNGYTF. CDR3 DNA sequence: TGCAGTGCACGGACAGGGAATGGCTACACCTTC.

V gene TRBV12-5 combines with J gene TRBJ2-2, with D maybe TRBD2 (5 bases). V was shortened by 0 bases and J by 1 base, with 9 bases between the two germline ends. The length of the CDR3 is 16 residues. Germline V lookup: CDR1 LGHNT, CDR2 FRNRAP. The CDR3 region is CASGLVPGKNTGELFF. The CDR3 DNA is TGTGCTAGTGGTTTGGTTCCCGGGAAGAACACCGGGGAGCTGTTTTTT.

V usage is TRBV11-3 and J usage is TRBJ2-1; D is undetermined. Trimming pared 2 bases from V and 6 bases from J, leaving 8 bases between. Germline CDR1 reads SGHNT; CDR2 reads YENEEA. CDR3 size: 13 residues. The DNA of the CDR3 is TGTGCCAGCAGCTTACCTATAACCAATGAGCAGTTCTTC. Its protein is CASSLPITNEQFF.

The chain carries TRBV7-8 and TRBJ2-3; 13 positions agree with TRBD2. In germline, CDR1 is SGHVS, CDR2 FQNEAQ. The CDR3 covers 16 residues. Trimming removed 5 bases from V and 4 bases from J; junction bases left unmatched: 6. CDR3 nucleotide sequence: TGTGCCAGCAGCCCCTTACTAGCGGGGGGGGCAGATACGCAGTATTTT. This gives the protein CASSPLLAGGADTQYF.

V is TRBV15 and J is TRBJ2-1; 9 bases fit TRBD2. Germline V gene lookup returns CDR1 LNHNV and CDR2 YYDKDF (reference sequence). Trimming cost V 1 base and J 7 bases; bases outside gene matches: 5. This CDR3 contains 15 residues. CDR3 nucleotides: TGTGCCACCAGCAGAGTAGCGGGAGTCGGAAATGAGCAGTTCTTC. The encoded protein is CATSRVAGVGNEQFF.

This clone appeared a few times. The genes are TRBV18 and TRBJ2-7; TRBD2 aligns across 10 bases. J gave up 6 bases and V 2 bases, and 7 bases lay outside the gene matches. The germline V gene encodes CDR1 KGHSH and CDR2 LQKENI. This CDR3 region has 15 residues. CDR3 nucleotides: TGTGCCAGCTCACCAGCCCTAGCGGGAGTCTTCGAGCAGTACTTC. Translation gives CASSPALAGVFEQYF.

This clone occurred a few times. The gene calls are TRBV14 and TRBJ2-7; no definite D call. Germline V gene lookup returns CDR1 SGHDN and CDR2 FVKESK. Trimming pared 4 bases from V and 0 bases from J, leaving 4 bases between. The CDR3 length is 12 residues. DNA for the CDR3: TGTGCCAGCAGCCCCAGCTCCTACGAGCAGTACTTC. Its protein product is CASSPSSYEQYF.

The chain employs TRBV5-1 and TRBJ2-7; 7 bases match TRBD1. The germline CDR1 and CDR2 sequences are SGHRS and YFSETQ. Losses at the gene ends were 4 bases for V and 0 bases for J; bases not matched to a gene: 10. The length of the CDR3 is 16 residues. The CDR3 sequence is CASSPTQGQNSYEQYF. In nucleotides, the CDR3 is TGCGCCAGCAGCCCGACACAGGGACAGAACTCCTACGAGCAGTACTTC.

The chain recombines TRBV6-6 with TRBJ2-1, with 11 bases fitting TRBD2. CDR1 and CDR2 from the germline V gene are MNHNY and SVGAGI (reference sequence). The CDR3 loop spans 14 amino acids. With 3 bases clipped from V and 6 bases from J, the junction kept 1 base outside the gene matches. DNA for the CDR3: TGTGCCAGCAGTTATACTAGCGGGAGCAATGAGCAGTTCTTC. It is translated as CASSYTSGSNEQFF.

Ten or more counts support this clone. V gene TRBV10-3 combines with J gene TRBJ1-1; TRBD1 matches at 10 bases. Germline V gives CDR1 ENHRY, CDR2 SYGVKD. This CDR3 spans 15 amino acids. With 4 bases clipped from V and 5 bases from J, the junction kept 7 bases outside the gene matches. CDR3 in amino acids: CAISGHRDRGTEAFF. The CDR3 bases are TGTGCCATCAGTGGACACCGGGACAGGGGAACTGAAGCTTTCTTT.

This sequence joins TRBV7-9 and TRBJ2-4; D ambiguous. The V gene lost 5 bases and the J gene lost 6 bases, with 11 bases spanning the gap. The V gene's germline CDR1 is SEHNR and CDR2 FQNEAQ (reference sequence). The CDR3 consists of 13 residues. This chain's CDR3 is CASSPWSGNIQYF. In DNA form, the CDR3 reads TGTGCCAGCAGCCCCTGGTCCGGAAACATTCAGTACTTC.

This clone turned up a few times. The rearrangement uses TRBV7-9 and TRBJ2-3; D perhaps matches TRBD1 (6 bases). The CDR3 is 15 amino acids. V was cut by 2 bases and J by 6 bases, with 15 bases left in between. Germline V gives CDR1 SEHNR, CDR2 FQNEAQ (reference sequence). The DNA for the CDR3 is TGTGCCAGCAGCTTACAGGGGATTATGTCGGATACGCAGTATTTT. It codes for CASSLQGIMSDTQYF.

This chain uses TRBV14 with TRBJ2-1; unclear D gene. V lost 1 base and J lost 4, with 8 bases in between. The germline gives CDR1 SGHDN, CDR2 FVKESK. The CDR3 is made up of 14 amino acids. The CDR3 DNA follows: TGTGCCAGCAGCCAAGGTTCAGCTTACAATGAGCAGTTCTTC. As protein: CASSQGSAYNEQFF.

V usage is TRBV7-9 and J usage is TRBJ2-5, with D perhaps matching TRBD2 (5 bases). Germline CDR1 and CDR2: SEHNR and FQNEAQ (reference sequence). Trimming stripped 1 base from V and 5 bases from J, with 8 bases between. The CDR3 is made up of 13 amino acids. In DNA form, the CDR3 reads TGTGCCAGCAGCTTAGAACTAGGGGAGACCCAGTACTTC. Residues: CASSLELGETQYF.